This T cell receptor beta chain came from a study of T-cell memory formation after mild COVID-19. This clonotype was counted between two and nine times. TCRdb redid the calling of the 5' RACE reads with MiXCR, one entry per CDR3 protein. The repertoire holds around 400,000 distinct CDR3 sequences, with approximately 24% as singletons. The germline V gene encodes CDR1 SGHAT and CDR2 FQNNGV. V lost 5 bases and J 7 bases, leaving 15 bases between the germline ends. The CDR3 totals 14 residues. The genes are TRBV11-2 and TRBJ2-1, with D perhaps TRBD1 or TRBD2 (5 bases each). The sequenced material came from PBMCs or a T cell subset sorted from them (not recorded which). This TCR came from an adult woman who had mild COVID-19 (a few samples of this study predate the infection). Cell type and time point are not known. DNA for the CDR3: TGTGCCAGCAGCCTAGGGACCACTGGGAATGAGCAGTTCTTC. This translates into CASSLGTTGNEQFF.